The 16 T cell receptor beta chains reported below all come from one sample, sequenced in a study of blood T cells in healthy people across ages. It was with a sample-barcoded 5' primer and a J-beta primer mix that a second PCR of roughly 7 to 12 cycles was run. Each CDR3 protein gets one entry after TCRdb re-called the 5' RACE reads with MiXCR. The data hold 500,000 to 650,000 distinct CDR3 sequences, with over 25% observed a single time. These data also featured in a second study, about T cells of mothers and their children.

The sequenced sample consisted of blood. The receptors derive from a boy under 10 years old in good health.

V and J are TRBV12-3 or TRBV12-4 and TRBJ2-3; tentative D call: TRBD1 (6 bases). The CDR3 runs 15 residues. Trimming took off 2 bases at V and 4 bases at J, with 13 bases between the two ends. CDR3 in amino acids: CASSLHRVPSDTQYF. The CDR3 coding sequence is TGTGCCAGCAGTTTACACAGGGTTCCTTCAGATACGCAGTATTTT.

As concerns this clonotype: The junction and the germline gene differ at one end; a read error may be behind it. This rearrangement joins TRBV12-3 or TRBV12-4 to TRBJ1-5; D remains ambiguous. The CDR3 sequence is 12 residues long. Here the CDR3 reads CATTASNQPQHF. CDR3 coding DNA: TGCGCCACCACGGCCAGCAATCAGCCCCAGCATTTT.

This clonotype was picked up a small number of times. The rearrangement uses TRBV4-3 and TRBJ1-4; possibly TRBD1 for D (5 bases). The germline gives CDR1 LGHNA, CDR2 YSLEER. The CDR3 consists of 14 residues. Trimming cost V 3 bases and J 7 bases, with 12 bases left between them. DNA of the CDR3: TGCGCCAGCAGCCATCAGGGTACTGGTGAAAAACTGTTTTTT. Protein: CASSHQGTGEKLFF.

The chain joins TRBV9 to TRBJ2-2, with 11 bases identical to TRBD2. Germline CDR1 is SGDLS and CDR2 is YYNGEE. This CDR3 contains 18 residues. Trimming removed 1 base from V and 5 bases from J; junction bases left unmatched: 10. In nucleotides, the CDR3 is TGTGCCAGCAGCGTAACCATAGCGGGAGGGCCTCGAACCGGGGAGCTGTTTTTT. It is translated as CASSVTIAGGPRTGELFF.

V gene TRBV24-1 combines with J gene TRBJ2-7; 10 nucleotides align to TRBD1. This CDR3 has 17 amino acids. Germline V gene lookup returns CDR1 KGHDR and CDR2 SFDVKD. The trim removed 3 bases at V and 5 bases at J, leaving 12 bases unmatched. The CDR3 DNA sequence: TGTGCCACCAGTGATCCCGGGACAGGGGAATTGAACCACGAGCAGTACTTC. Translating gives CATSDPGTGELNHEQYF.

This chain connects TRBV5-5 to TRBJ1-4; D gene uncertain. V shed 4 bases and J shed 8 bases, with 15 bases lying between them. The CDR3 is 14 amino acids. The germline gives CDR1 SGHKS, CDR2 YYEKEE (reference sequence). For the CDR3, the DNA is TGTGCCAGCAGCCGGACGGGTCACGAAGAAAAACTGTTTTTT. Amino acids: CASSRTGHEEKLFF.

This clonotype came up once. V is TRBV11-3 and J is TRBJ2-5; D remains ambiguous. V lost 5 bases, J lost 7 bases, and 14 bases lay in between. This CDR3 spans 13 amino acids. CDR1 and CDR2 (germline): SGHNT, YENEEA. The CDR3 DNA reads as TGTGCCAGCAGCCCCCGCGTCGATGGGACCCAGTACTTC. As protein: CASSPRVDGTQYF.

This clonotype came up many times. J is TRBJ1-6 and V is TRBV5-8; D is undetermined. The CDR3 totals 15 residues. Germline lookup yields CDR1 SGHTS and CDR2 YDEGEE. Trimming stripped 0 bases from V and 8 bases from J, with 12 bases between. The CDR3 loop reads CASSLGTTAYSPLHF. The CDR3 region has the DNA TGTGCCAGCAGCTTGGGGACGACTGCGTATTCACCCCTCCACTTT.

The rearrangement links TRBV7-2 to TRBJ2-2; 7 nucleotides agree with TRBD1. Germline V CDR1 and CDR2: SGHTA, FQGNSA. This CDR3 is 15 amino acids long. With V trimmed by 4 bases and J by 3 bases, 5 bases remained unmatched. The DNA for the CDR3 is TGTGCCAGCAGCTCGGGACAGAAGGACACCGGGGAGCTGTTTTTT. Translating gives CASSSGQKDTGELFF.

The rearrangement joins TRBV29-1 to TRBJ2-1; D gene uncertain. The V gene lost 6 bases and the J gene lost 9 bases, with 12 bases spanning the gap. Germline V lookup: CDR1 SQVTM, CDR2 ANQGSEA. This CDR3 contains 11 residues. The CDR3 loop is CSVSGASEQFF. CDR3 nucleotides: TGCAGCGTCAGTGGCGCTTCTGAGCAGTTCTTC.

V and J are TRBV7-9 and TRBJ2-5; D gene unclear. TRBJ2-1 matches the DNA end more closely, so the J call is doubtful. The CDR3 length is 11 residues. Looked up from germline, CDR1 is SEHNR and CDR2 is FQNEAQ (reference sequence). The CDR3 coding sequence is TGTGCCAGCAGCCGAATGGATGAGCAGTTCTTC. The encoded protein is CASSRMDEQFF.

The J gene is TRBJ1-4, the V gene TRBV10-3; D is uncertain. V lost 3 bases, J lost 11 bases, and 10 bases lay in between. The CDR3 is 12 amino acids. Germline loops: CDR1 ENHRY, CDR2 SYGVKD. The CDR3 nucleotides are TGTGCCATCAGTGACCCAGAGCGCAAACTGTTTTTT. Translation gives CAISDPERKLFF.

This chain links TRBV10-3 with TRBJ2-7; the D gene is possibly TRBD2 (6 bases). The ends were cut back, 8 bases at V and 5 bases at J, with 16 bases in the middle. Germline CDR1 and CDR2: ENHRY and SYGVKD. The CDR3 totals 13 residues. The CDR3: CAISRDSRDEQYF. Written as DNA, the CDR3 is TGTGCCATCTCCCGGGACTCCAGGGACGAGCAGTACTTC.

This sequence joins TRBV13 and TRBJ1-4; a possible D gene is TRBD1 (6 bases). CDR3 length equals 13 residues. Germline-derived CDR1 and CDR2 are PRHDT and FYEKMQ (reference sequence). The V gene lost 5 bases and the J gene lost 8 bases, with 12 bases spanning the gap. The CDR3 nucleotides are TGTGCCAGCAGCGGGACACGAGCGGAAAAACTGTTTTTT. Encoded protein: CASSGTRAEKLFF.

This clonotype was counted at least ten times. CDR3 nucleotides: TGTGCCAGCTCACGGAGCGCCAACCAAGAGACCCAGTACTTC. Amino acid sequence: CASSRSANQETQYF. This chain connects TRBV18 to TRBJ2-5; D call uncertain. This CDR3 region has 14 residues. V lost 4 bases, J lost 0 bases, and 9 bases lay in between. CDR1 KGHSH and CDR2 LQKENI come from the germline V gene.

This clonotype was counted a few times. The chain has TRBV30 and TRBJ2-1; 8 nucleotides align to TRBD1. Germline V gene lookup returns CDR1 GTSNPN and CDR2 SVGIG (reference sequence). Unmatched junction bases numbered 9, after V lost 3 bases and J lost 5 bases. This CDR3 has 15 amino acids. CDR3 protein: CAWRGFGTGHNEQFF. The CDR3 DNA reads TGTGCCTGGAGAGGTTTCGGGACAGGTCACAATGAGCAGTTCTTC.